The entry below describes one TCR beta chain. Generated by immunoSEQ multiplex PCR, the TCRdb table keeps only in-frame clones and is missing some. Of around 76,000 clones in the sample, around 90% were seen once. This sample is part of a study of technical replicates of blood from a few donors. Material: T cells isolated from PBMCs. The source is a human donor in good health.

This CDR3 is CASSAGQNYGYTF. The CDR3 nucleotides are TGTGCCAGCAGTGCCGGACAGAACTATGGCTACACCTTC. V and J are TRBV6-4 and TRBJ1-2; possibly TRBD1 for D (6 bases). V was shortened by 4 bases and J by 2 bases, with 8 bases between the two germline ends. This CDR3 region has 13 residues. The germline CDR1 and CDR2 sequences are MRHNA and SNTAGT.